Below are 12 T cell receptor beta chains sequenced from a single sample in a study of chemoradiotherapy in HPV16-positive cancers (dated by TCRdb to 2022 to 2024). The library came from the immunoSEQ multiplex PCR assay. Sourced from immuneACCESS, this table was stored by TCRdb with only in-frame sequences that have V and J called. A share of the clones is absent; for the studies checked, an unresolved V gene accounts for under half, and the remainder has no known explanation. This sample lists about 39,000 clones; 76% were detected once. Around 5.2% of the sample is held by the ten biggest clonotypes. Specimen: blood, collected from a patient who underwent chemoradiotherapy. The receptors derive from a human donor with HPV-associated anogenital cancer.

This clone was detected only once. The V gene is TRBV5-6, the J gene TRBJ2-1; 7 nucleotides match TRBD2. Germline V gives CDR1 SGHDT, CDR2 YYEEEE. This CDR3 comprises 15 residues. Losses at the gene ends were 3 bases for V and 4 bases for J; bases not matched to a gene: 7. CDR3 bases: TGTGCCAGCAGCTACGGCGGGGGAGCTTACAATGAGCAGTTCTTC. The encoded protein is CASSYGGGAYNEQFF. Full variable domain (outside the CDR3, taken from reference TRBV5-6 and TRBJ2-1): DAGVTQSPTHLIKTRGQQVTLRCSPKSGHDTVSWYQQALGQGPQFIFQYYEEEERQRGNFPDRFSGHQFPNYSSELNVNALLLGDSALYLCASSYGGGAYNEQFFGPGTRLTVL.

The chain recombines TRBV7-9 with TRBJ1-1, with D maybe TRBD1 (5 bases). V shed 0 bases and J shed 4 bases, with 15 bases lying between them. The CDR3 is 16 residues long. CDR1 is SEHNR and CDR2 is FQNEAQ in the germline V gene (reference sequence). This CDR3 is CASSLAPGRVGTEAFF. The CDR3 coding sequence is TGTGCCAGCAGCTTAGCGCCAGGCAGGGTAGGCACTGAAGCTTTCTTT.

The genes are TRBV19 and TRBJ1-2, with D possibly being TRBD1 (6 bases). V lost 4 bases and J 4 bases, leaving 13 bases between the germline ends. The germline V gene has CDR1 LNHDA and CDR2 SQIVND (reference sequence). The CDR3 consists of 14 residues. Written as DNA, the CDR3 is TGTGCCAGTAGTAGCCTACAGGGTTCCTATGGCTACACCTTC. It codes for CASSSLQGSYGYTF.

The CDR3 region has the DNA TGTGCCAGCAGGTCCGGGACTATCACAGATACGCAGTATTTT. Protein: CASRSGTITDTQYF. This chain joins TRBV6-6 and TRBJ2-3; 7 nucleotides align to TRBD2. J gave up 2 bases and V 6 bases, and 5 bases lay outside the gene matches. The germline V gene has CDR1 MNHNY and CDR2 SVGAGI (reference sequence). This CDR3 has 14 residues.

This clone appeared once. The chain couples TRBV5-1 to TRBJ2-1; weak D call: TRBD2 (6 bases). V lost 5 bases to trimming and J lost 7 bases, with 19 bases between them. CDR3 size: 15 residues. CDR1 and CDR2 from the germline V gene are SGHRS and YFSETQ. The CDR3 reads CASSRGDPLDNEQFF. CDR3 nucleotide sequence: TGCGCCAGCAGTCGCGGGGACCCCTTGGATAATGAGCAGTTCTTC. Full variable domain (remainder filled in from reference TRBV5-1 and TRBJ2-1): KAGVTQTPRYLIKTRGQQVTLSCSPISGHRSVSWYQQTPGQGLQFLFEYFSETQRNKGNFPGRFSGRQFSNSRSEMNVSTLELGDSALYLCASSRGDPLDNEQFFGPGTRLTVL.

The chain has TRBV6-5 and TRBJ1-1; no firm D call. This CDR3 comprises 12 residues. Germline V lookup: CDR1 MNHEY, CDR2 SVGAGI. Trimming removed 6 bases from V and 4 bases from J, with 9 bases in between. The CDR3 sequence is CASSPQVTEAFF. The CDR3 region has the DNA TGTGCCAGCAGCCCGCAGGTCACTGAAGCTTTCTTT.

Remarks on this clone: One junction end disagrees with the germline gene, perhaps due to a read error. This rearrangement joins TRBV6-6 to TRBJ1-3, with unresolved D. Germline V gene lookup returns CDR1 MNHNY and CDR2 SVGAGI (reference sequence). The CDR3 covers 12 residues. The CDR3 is CASSNSGNTIYF. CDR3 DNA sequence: TGTGCCAGCAGTAACTCTGGAAACACCATATATTTT.

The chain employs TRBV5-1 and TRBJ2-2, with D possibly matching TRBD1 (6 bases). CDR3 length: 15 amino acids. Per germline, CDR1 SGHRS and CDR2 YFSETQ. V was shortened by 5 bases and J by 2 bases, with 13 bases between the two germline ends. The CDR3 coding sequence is TGCGCCAGCAGGCTACAGGGACGTAACACCGGGGAGCTGTTTTTT. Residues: CASRLQGRNTGELFF.

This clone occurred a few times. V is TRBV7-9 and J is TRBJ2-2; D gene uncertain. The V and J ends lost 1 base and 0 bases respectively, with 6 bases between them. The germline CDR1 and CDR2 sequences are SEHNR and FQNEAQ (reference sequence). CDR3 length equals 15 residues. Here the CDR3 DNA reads TGTGCCAGCAGCTTAGGAGGCCCGAACACCGGGGAGCTGTTTTTT. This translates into CASSLGGPNTGELFF.

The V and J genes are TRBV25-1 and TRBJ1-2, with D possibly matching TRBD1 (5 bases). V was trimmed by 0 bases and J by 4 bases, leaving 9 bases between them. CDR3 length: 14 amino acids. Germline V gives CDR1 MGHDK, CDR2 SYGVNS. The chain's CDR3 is CASSEYRDTYGYTF. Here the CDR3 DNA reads TGTGCCAGCAGTGAATACAGGGATACCTATGGCTACACCTTC.

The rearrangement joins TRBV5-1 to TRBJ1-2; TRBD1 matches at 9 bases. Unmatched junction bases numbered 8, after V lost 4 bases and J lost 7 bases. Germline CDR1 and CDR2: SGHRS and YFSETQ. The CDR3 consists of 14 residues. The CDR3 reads CASSGTGQGPGYTF. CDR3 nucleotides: TGCGCCAGCAGCGGCACGGGACAGGGTCCTGGCTACACCTTC.

The DNA of the CDR3 is TGTGCCAGCAGCAAAACAGGGCAAACTGAAGCTTTCTTT. It is translated as CASSKTGQTEAFF. The chain has TRBV5-4 and TRBJ1-1; D might be TRBD1 (6 bases). This CDR3 spans 13 amino acids. Germline CDR1 reads SGHNT; CDR2 reads YYREEE (reference sequence). The V end was cut by 4 bases, the J end by 5 bases, with 12 bases between.